Sequencing of this TCR beta chain was carried out in a study of CD8 T cells in Susac syndrome. Deletions cut 2 bases from V and 9 bases from J, with 6 bases between. CDR1 is SGHAT, CDR2 FQDESV, per germline (reference sequence). The CDR3 contains 11 residues. Reverse transcription used about 0.45 to 1 ug RNA and random hexamers. Via MiXCR, TCRdb re-called the immunoSEQ multiplex PCR reads, giving one row per CDR3 protein. The sample lists roughly 250,000 distinct CDR3 sequences; about 95% were seen once. This clonotype showed up just once. The sequence was collected from a human donor with Susac syndrome. The gene calls are TRBV11-1 and TRBJ2-3; no definite D call. The sequencing input was CD4+ T cells from PBMCs. CDR3 sequence: CASSLRRTQYF. DNA for the CDR3: TGTGCCAGCAGCTTAAGAAGAACGCAGTATTTT.